The rows below give T cell receptor beta chains drawn from one sample of a study of lymphopenia after photon versus proton radiotherapy. Clones were sequenced by immunoSEQ multiplex PCR, and TCRdb holds only the in-frame ones, with some missing. The sample shows about 12,000 clones, around 89% of them seen only once. The source was peripheral blood, collected from a patient treated with proton-based radiotherapy. The receptors derive from a man in his 60s with pancreatic cancer. The CDR3 runs from the conserved cysteine through the conserved F or W. A D gene is named only where the DNA matches it firmly. Clone size is shown for a subset of rows, as once, few, many or a class of expanded clone.

V gene: TRBV28
clone size: NA
J gene: TRBJ2-7
D gene: TRBD1
CDR3 DNA: TGTGCCAGCAGTTTCGCCGGGACAGTATACGAGCAGTACTTC
CDR3 protein: CASSFAGTVYEQYF

V gene: TRBV29-1
clone size: once
J gene: TRBJ2-1
D gene: TRBD2
CDR3 DNA: TGCAGCGCAACTAGCGGGAAAAGCTCCTACAATGAGCAGTTCTTC
CDR3 protein: CSATSGKSSYNEQFF

V gene: TRBV28
clone size: NA
J gene: TRBJ2-1
D gene: NA
CDR3 DNA: TGTGCCAGCACCGGTACCTACAATGAGCAGTTCTTC
CDR3 protein: CASTGTYNEQFF

V gene: TRBV30
clone size: once
J gene: TRBJ1-1
D gene: TRBD1
CDR3 DNA: TGTGCCTCAGGAGGGCAGGGGGAACGGACTGAAGCTTTCTTT
CDR3 protein: CASGGQGERTEAFF

V gene: TRBV4-1
clone size: NA
J gene: TRBJ2-3
D gene: TRBD2
CDR3 DNA: TGCGCCAGCAGCCAAGTGTTAGCGGGAGCAAGCACAGATACGCAGTATTTT
CDR3 protein: CASSQVLAGASTDTQYF

V gene: TRBV27
clone size: NA
J gene: TRBJ2-1
D gene: NA
CDR3 DNA: TGTGCCAGCAGTTTTGACAGACTTTATGGCAATGAGCAGTTCTTC
CDR3 protein: CASSFDRLYGNEQFF

V gene: TRBV12-5
clone size: NA
J gene: TRBJ2-1
D gene: NA
CDR3 DNA: TGTGCTAGTGGTTTGGTTCCATCTATCAATGAGCAGTTCTTC
CDR3 protein: CASGLVPSINEQFF

V gene: TRBV30
clone size: NA
J gene: TRBJ2-2
D gene: NA
CDR3 DNA: TGTGCCTGGAGTAAACAGGGAACCGGGGAGCTGTTTTTT
CDR3 protein: CAWSKQGTGELFF

V gene: TRBV14
clone size: NA
J gene: TRBJ1-6
D gene: TRBD1
CDR3 DNA: TGTGCCAGCAGCCACCGACAGGGACGAAACTCACCCCTCCACTTT
CDR3 protein: CASSHRQGRNSPLHF

V gene: TRBV2
clone size: NA
J gene: TRBJ2-7
D gene: TRBD1
CDR3 DNA: TGTGCCAGCAGTGGCCGGGACAGGGCCTACGAGCAGTACTTC
CDR3 protein: CASSGRDRAYEQYF

V gene: TRBV28
clone size: few
J gene: TRBJ2-7
D gene: TRBD1
CDR3 DNA: TGTGCCAGCAACCCCCAAGCGGCTTTGGGACAGGGACTCGACGAGCAGTACTTC
CDR3 protein: CASNPQAALGQGLDEQYF

V gene: TRBV27
clone size: once
J gene: TRBJ1-3
D gene: TRBD1
CDR3 DNA: TGTGCCAGCAGTGACAGGGGCCTCTCTGGAAACACCATATATTTT
CDR3 protein: CASSDRGLSGNTIYF

V gene: TRBV7-9
clone size: NA
J gene: TRBJ1-3
D gene: NA
CDR3 DNA: TGTGCCAGCAGCCCCCGTATGGGGAGCTGGTACACCATATATTTT
CDR3 protein: CASSPRMGSWYTIYF

V gene: TRBV2
clone size: NA
J gene: TRBJ1-1
D gene: NA
CDR3 DNA: TGTGCCAGCAGGTCAGGGTTTGAAGCTTTCTTT
CDR3 protein: CASRSGFEAFF

V gene: TRBV29-1
clone size: NA
J gene: TRBJ2-1
D gene: TRBD2
CDR3 DNA: TGCAGCTTCGGGGGGGCGAGCGGGAGGGCCGTTGATGAGCAGTTCTTC
CDR3 protein: CSFGGASGRAVDEQFF

V gene: TRBV28
clone size: once
J gene: TRBJ1-6
D gene: NA
CDR3 DNA: TGTGCCAGCAGGGGTGGCCAAAAATATTCACCCCTCCACTTT
CDR3 protein: CASRGGQKYSPLHF

V gene: TRBV7-2
clone size: few
J gene: TRBJ2-1
D gene: NA
CDR3 DNA: TGTGCCAGCAGTCCTGACTTTAGCTCCTACAATGAGCAGTTCTTC
CDR3 protein: CASSPDFSSYNEQFF

V gene: TRBV6-5
clone size: NA
J gene: TRBJ2-3
D gene: TRBD2
CDR3 DNA: TGTGCCAGCAGTTACGGGACTAGCCGAGGGGATACGCAGTATTTT
CDR3 protein: CASSYGTSRGDTQYF

V gene: TRBV6-1
clone size: NA
J gene: TRBJ2-5
D gene: NA
CDR3 DNA: TGTGCCAGCAACCGACGGGACCAAGAGACCCAGTACTTC
CDR3 protein: CASNRRDQETQYF

V gene: TRBV4-2
clone size: NA
J gene: TRBJ1-4
D gene: NA
CDR3 DNA: TGTGCCAGCAGCCAAGATCTAGGTCGGGAGGAACTGTTTTTT
CDR3 protein: CASSQDLGREELFF

V gene: TRBV7-2
clone size: few
J gene: TRBJ2-3
D gene: NA
CDR3 DNA: TGTGCCAGCAGCTTAGTCGGCGGTCTAGCCACAGATACGCAGTATTTT
CDR3 protein: CASSLVGGLATDTQYF

V gene: TRBV7-2
clone size: NA
J gene: TRBJ2-7
D gene: NA
CDR3 DNA: TGTGCCAGCAGCCCTGAGGGGACAATCGGCGAGCAGTACTTC
CDR3 protein: CASSPEGTIGEQYF

V gene: TRBV7-9
clone size: NA
J gene: TRBJ2-5
D gene: TRBD1
CDR3 DNA: TGTGCCAGCAGTACATCCGGGACAGGGATCCAAGAGACCCAGTACTTC
CDR3 protein: CASSTSGTGIQETQYF

V gene: TRBV10-3
clone size: NA
J gene: TRBJ2-7
D gene: NA
CDR3 DNA: TGTGCCATCAGGGAGCGGGCCAGCTCCTACGAGCAGTACTTC
CDR3 protein: CAIRERASSYEQYF

V gene: TRBV9
clone size: NA
J gene: TRBJ2-1
D gene: TRBD2
CDR3 DNA: TGTGCCAGCAGCGCCCAAGAGGGAGGGGCAGTGTTCAATGAGCAGTTCTTC
CDR3 protein: CASSAQEGGAVFNEQFF